One sample yielded the 13 T cell receptor beta chains listed below, sequenced in a study of blood T cells in healthy people across ages. The authors ran a second PCR of roughly 7 to 11 cycles using a sample-barcoded 5' primer and a J-beta primer mix. A single record per CDR3 protein comes from TCRdb applying MiXCR to the 5' RACE reads. The sample has roughly 800,000 distinct CDR3 sequences, about three fifths seen once; the top ten hold approximately 23%. Sequenced: blood. These TCRs come from a young man in good health.

As regards this clonotype: One junction end does not reproduce the germline sequence, and a read error may be involved. The rearrangement joins TRBV30 to TRBJ2-1, with D possibly being TRBD2 (6 bases). The CDR3 loop spans 10 amino acids. Germline V CDR1 and CDR2: GTSNPN, SVGIG (reference sequence). The CDR3 sequence is CACRENEQFF. DNA for the CDR3: TGTGCCTGTCGGGAGAATGAGCAGTTTTTC.

A few counts support this clonotype. The V gene is TRBV20-1, the J gene TRBJ2-7, with 9 bases lining up with TRBD2. CDR3 size: 15 residues. Germline V gene sequence: CDR1 DFQATT, CDR2 SNEGSKA (reference sequence). With V trimmed by 0 bases and J by 0 bases, 3 bases remained unmatched. The CDR3 loop is CSARDISGSSYEQYF. CDR3 DNA sequence: TGCAGTGCTAGAGATATTAGCGGGAGCTCCTACGAGCAGTACTTC.

The rearrangement joins TRBV6-4 to TRBJ1-1; unclear D gene. This CDR3 region has 17 residues. The germline V gene encodes CDR1 MRHNA and CDR2 SNTAGT. V lost 2 bases, J lost 0 bases, and 16 bases lay in between. The CDR3 loop is CASSDAARTIMNTEAFF. The DNA for the CDR3 is TGTGCCAGCAGTGACGCGGCGAGGACGATCATGAACACTGAAGCTTTCTTT.

This clonotype was recorded a few times. This chain links TRBV6-2 or TRBV6-3 with TRBJ2-7, with TRBD2 matching over 7 bases. V was clipped by 7 bases and J by 3 bases; unmatched bases: 9. Germline-derived CDR1 and CDR2 are MNHEY and SVGEGT. The CDR3 covers 14 residues. The CDR3 nucleotides read TGTGCCAGCACCGTCGGCGGGAGTCTCTACGAGCAGTACTTC. Residues: CASTVGGSLYEQYF.

Concerning this clonotype itself: A much larger clone differs by one base, so this may be a read error. The chain uses TRBV25-1 and TRBJ2-6; D is unclear. The CDR3 is 13 residues long. CDR1 is MGHDK, CDR2 SYGVNS, per germline. The CDR3, as DNA: TGTACCAGCAGTGTCACTGGGGCCAACGTCCTGACTTTC. Encoded protein: CTSSVTGANVLTF.

This clonotype was found a few times. The V gene is TRBV6-1, the J gene TRBJ2-5, with D perhaps given as TRBD1 or TRBD2 (5 bases each). CDR3 size: 14 residues. Germline V gene data show CDR1 as MNHNS and CDR2 as SASEGT. V lost 6 bases and J lost 4, with 15 bases in between. The CDR3 spells CASREVGERETQYF. CDR3 DNA sequence: TGTGCCAGCAGGGAGGTGGGGGAGCGAGAGACCCAGTACTTC.

V usage is TRBV20-1 and J usage is TRBJ2-3; no reliable D call. V was clipped by 1 base and J by 0 bases, with 5 bases between them. The CDR3 length is 13 residues. Germline assignment: CDR1 DFQATT and CDR2 SNEGSKA (reference sequence). The CDR3 protein is CSARVTSTDTQYF. The CDR3 DNA reads TGCAGTGCTAGAGTAACGAGCACAGATACGCAGTATTTT.

The table lists this clonotype with a count of one. This rearrangement joins TRBV27 to TRBJ1-1; weak D call: TRBD1 (6 bases). V lost 10 bases to trimming and J lost 6 bases, with 18 bases between them. The CDR3 has 13 amino acids. The germline gives CDR1 MNHEY, CDR2 SMNVEV (reference sequence). For the CDR3, the DNA is TGTGCCACCCTAGCCACAGGGTACCCTGAAGCTTTCTTT. It is translated as CATLATGYPEAFF.

This clonotype was observed a few times. The chain links TRBV11-2 to TRBJ1-2; 8 nucleotides agree with TRBD1. Losses at the gene ends were 4 bases for V and 3 bases for J; bases not matched to a gene: 4. The CDR3 totals 14 residues. CDR1 is SGHAT and CDR2 is FQNNGV in the germline V gene. CDR3 residues: CASSYGTGDYGYTF. For the CDR3, the DNA is TGTGCCAGCAGCTACGGGACAGGCGACTATGGCTACACCTTC.

This clonotype has a handful of counts. This chain connects TRBV2 to TRBJ2-7; D uncertain. Germline-derived CDR1 and CDR2 are SNHLY and FYNNEI. The CDR3 covers 14 residues. V shed 0 bases and J shed 1 base, with 7 bases lying between them. The CDR3 DNA is TGTGCCAGCAGTGAAGCGGGGTGGTCCTACGAGCAGTACTTC. It yields the protein CASSEAGWSYEQYF.

The chain links TRBV28 to TRBJ2-3, with 7 positions matching TRBD1. Per the germline V gene, CDR1 is MDHEN and CDR2 is SYDVKM. Germline trimming cut 6 bases from V and 8 bases from J; bases unmatched to any gene: 17. The CDR3 totals 16 residues. CDR3 in DNA: TGTGCCAGCAGCGACCCTCCGACAGGGTCCATGGGTACGCAGTATTTT. The encoded protein is CASSDPPTGSMGTQYF. The full variable domain, in which reference TRBV28 and TRBJ2-3 provide the parts outside the CDR3, is DVKVTQSSRYLVKRTGEKVFLECVQDMDHENMFWYRQDPGLGLRLIYFSYDVKMKEKGDIPEGYSVSREKKERFSLILESASTNQTSMYLCASSDPPTGSMGTQYFGPGTRLTVL.

The J gene is TRBJ2-3, the V gene TRBV9; no definite D call. CDR3 size: 14 residues. CDR1 and CDR2 (germline): SGDLS, YYNGEE. Trimming took 3 bases from V and 2 from J, leaving 10 bases between them. DNA for the CDR3: TGTGCCAGCAGCGCCCTCACGGACACAGATACGCAGTATTTT. Translating it yields CASSALTDTDTQYF.

The chain combines TRBV20-1 with TRBJ2-5; TRBD1 might be the D (6 bases). Germline V gene data show CDR1 as DFQATT and CDR2 as SNEGSKA (reference sequence). This CDR3 is 15 amino acids long. Trimming shortened V by 3 bases and J by 2 bases, and 16 bases separated the two germline ends. The CDR3 DNA is TGCAGTGCTAGGAGACAGGACTCATCACAAGAGACCCAGTACTTC. Translating gives CSARRQDSSQETQYF.